The source of this T cell receptor (beta chain) is a study of OX40 agonist ivuxolimab in advanced cancers. About the research overall: Patients were treated with intravenous ivuxolimab, dosed at 0.01 to 10 mg/kg and infused every 2 weeks. Those enrolled were approximately 87% male, with a mean age of around 58 years and ages from roughly 23 to 80.

Whole-study findings and limits: On average, a greater number of expanded clones characterised CD8+ T cells relative to CD4+.

Clones were sequenced by immunoSEQ multiplex PCR, and TCRdb holds only the in-frame ones, with some missing. This sample carries 40,000 to 50,000 clones, 85% to 90% of them seen once, and the ten largest clones take around 35%. Per germline, CDR1 SSHAT and CDR2 FNYEAQ (reference sequence). The junction had 5 bases not matched to a gene; V was cut back by 5 bases and J by 5 bases. The CDR3 contains 14 residues. As concerns this clone: Its antigen remains unknown.

V gene TRBV7-7 combines with J gene TRBJ2-4, with 8 bases fitting TRBD1. This clonotype was obtained from an adult with an advanced solid tumor such as melanoma, head and neck, liver or kidney cancer. The sample in question was CD4+ or CD8+ T cells sorted from blood, obtained in a trial of the OX40 agonist ivuxolimab. CDR3 in amino acids: CASSPGQGENIQYF. DNA of the CDR3: TGTGCCAGCAGCCCAGGACAGGGTGAAAACATTCAGTACTTC.